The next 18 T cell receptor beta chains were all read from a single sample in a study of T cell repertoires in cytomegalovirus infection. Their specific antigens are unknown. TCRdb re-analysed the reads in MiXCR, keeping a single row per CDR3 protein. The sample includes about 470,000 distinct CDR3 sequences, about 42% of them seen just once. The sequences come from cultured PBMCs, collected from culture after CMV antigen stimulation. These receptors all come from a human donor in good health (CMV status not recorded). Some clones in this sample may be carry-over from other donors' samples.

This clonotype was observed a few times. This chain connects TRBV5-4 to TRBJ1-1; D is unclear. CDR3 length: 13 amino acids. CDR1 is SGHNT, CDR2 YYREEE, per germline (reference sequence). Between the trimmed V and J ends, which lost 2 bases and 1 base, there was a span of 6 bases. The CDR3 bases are TGTGCCAGCAGCTTTAGGCAGAACACTGAAGCTTTCTTT. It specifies CASSFRQNTEAFF.

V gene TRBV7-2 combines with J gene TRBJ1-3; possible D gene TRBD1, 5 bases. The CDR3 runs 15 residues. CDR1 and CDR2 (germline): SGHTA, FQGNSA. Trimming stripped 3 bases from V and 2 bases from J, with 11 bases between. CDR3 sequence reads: CASSLGRVTGNTIYF. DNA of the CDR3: TGTGCCAGCAGCTTGGGCAGGGTCACTGGAAACACCATATATTTT. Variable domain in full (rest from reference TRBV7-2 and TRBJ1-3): GAGVSQSPSNKVTEKGKDVELRCDPISGHTALYWYRQSLGQGLEFLIYFQGNSAPDKSGLPSDRFSAERTGGSVSTLTIQRTQQEDSAVYLCASSLGRVTGNTIYFGEGSWLTVV.

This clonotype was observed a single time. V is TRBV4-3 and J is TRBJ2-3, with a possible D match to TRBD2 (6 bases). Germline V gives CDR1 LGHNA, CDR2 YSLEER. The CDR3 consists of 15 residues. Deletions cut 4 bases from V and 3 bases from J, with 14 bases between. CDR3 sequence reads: CASSPLASVTDTQYF. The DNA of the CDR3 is TGCGCCAGCAGCCCCCTAGCGAGTGTAACAGATACGCAGTATTTT.

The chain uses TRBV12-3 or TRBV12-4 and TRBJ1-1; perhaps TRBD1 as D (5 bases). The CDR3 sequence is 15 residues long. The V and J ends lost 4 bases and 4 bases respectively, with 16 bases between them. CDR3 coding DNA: TGTGCCAGCAGTTCCCGAGCAGGGAGTAGCACTGAAGCTTTCTTT. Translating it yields CASSSRAGSSTEAFF.

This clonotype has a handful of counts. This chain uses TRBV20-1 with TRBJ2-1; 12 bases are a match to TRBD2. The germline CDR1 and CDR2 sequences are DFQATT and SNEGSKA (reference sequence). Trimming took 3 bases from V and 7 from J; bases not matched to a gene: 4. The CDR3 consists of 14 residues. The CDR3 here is CSARRTSGANEQFF. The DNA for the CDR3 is TGCAGTGCTAGGAGGACTAGCGGGGCGAATGAGCAGTTCTTC.

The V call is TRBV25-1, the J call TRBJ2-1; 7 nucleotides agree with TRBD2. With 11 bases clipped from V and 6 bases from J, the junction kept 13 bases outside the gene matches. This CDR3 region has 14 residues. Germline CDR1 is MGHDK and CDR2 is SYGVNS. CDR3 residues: CAPPRWVAGNEQFF. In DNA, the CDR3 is TGTGCCCCACCGAGGTGGGTAGCGGGCAATGAGCAGTTCTTC.

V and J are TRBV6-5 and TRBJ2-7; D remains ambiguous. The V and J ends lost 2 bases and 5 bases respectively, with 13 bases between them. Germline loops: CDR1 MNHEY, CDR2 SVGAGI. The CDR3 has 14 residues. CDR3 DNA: TGTGCCAGCAGTTACGGCGGTAGCTGGAACGAGCAGTACTTC. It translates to CASSYGGSWNEQYF.

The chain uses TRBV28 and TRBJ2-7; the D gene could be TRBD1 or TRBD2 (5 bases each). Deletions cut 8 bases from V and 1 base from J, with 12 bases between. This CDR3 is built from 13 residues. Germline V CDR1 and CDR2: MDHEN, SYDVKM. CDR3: CASGTPGSYEQYF. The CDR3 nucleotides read TGTGCCAGCGGGACGCCCGGGTCCTACGAGCAGTACTTC.

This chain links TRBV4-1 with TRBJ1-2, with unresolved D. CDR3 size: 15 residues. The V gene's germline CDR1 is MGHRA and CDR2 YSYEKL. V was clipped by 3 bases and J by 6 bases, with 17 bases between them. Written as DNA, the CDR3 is TGCGCCAGCAGCCAGCCACGAGGGAGGCTCGATGGCTACACCTTC. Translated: CASSQPRGRLDGYTF.

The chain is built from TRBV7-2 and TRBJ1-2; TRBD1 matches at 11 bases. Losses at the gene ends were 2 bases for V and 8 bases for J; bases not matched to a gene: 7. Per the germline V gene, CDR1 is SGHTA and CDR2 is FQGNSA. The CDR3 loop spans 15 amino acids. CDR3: CASSLSRTGGWGYTF. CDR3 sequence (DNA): TGTGCCAGCAGCTTATCCCGGACAGGGGGCTGGGGCTACACCTTC. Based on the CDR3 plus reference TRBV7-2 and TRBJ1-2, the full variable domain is GAGVSQSPSNKVTEKGKDVELRCDPISGHTALYWYRQSLGQGLEFLIYFQGNSAPDKSGLPSDRFSAERTGGSVSTLTIQRTQQEDSAVYLCASSLSRTGGWGYTFGSGTRLTVV.

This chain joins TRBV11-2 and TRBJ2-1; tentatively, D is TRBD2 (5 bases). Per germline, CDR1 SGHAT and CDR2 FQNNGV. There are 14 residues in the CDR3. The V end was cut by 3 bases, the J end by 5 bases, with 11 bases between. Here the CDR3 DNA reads TGTGCCAGCAGCTTTCGGGGTGTCGACAATGAGCAGTTCTTC. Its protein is CASSFRGVDNEQFF.

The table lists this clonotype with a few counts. The CDR3 DNA follows: TGTGCCAGCAGCTTAGGGCCAGAAAACACCGGGGAGCTGTTTTTT. Translated: CASSLGPENTGELFF. The genes are TRBV7-9 and TRBJ2-2, with D unclear. The germline V and J ends were trimmed by 1 base and 2 bases, with 8 bases remaining between them. The CDR3 consists of 15 residues. CDR1 is SEHNR, CDR2 FQNEAQ, per germline (reference sequence). Combining the CDR3 with reference TRBV7-9 and TRBJ2-2 gives the whole variable domain DTGVSQNPRHKITKRGQNVTFRCDPISEHNRLYWYRQTLGQGPEFLTYFQNEAQLEKSRLLSDRFSAERPKGSFSTLEIQRTEQGDSAMYLCASSLGPENTGELFFGEGSRLTVL.

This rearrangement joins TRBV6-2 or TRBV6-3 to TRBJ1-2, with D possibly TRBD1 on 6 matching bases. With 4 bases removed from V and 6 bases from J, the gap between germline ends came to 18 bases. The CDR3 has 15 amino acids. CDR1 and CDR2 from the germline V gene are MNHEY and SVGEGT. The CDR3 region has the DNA TGTGCCAGCAGTTTTGTACAGGGTCTGTTCAATGGCTACACCTTC. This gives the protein CASSFVQGLFNGYTF.

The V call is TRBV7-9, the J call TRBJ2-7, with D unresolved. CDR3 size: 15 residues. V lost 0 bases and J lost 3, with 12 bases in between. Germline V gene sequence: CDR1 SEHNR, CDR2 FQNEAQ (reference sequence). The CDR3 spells CASSLAEQRHYEQYF. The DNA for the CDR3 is TGTGCCAGCAGCTTAGCGGAACAAAGGCACTACGAGCAGTACTTC.

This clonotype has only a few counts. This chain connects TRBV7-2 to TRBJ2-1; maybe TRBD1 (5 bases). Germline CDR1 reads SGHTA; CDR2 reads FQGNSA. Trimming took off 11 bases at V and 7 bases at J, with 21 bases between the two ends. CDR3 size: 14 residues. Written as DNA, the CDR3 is TGTGCCGCAGGATCTCCTGGGGCGGAAAATGAGCAGTTCTTC. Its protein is CAAGSPGAENEQFF. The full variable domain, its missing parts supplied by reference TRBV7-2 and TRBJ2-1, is GAGVSQSPSNKVTEKGKDVELRCDPISGHTALYWYRQSLGQGLEFLIYFQGNSAPDKSGLPSDRFSAERTGGSVSTLTIQRTQQEDSAVYLCAAGSPGAENEQFFGPGTRLTVL.

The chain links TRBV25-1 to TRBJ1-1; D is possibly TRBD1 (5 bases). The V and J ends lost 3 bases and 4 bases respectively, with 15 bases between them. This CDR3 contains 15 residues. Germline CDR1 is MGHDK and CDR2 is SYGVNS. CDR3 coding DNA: TGTGCCAGCAGTGAGCCAGGGACGAAATCCACTGAAGCTTTCTTT. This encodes CASSEPGTKSTEAFF.

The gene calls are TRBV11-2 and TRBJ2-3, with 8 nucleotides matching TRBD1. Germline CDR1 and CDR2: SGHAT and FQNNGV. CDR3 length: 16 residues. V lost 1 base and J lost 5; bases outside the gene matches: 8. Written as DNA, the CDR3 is TGTGCCAGCAGCTTAGGCGTCAGGGGGCAAGGAGATACGCAGTATTTT. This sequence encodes CASSLGVRGQGDTQYF.

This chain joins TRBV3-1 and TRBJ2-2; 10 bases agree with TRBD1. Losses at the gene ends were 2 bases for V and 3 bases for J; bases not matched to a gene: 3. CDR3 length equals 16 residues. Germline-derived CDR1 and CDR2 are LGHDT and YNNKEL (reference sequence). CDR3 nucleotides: TGTGCCAGCAGCCAACCGGGACAGGGGTACACCGGGGAGCTGTTTTTT. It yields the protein CASSQPGQGYTGELFF.